One sample yielded the 14 T cell receptor beta chains listed below, sequenced in a study of cytomegalovirus exposure and HLA in healthy donors. 60 Vbeta and 13 Jbeta primers were used in PCR. The data were produced by immunoSEQ multiplex PCR, yet TCRdb's version contains in-frame clones alone and is incomplete. The sample lists 100,000 to 150,000 clones, around 66% seen once, with under 9% in the top ten. The sample taken for sequencing was PBMCs. These receptors were taken from a woman aged 40 to 50 in good health and CMV-seropositive.

The V and J genes are TRBV5-1 and TRBJ2-7, with TRBD1 matching over 7 bases. CDR1 and CDR2 (germline): SGHRS, YFSETQ. The trim removed 0 bases at V and 4 bases at J, leaving 7 bases unmatched. This CDR3 is 15 amino acids long. The CDR3 loop reads CASSLGQGNRYEQYF. CDR3 nucleotides: TGCGCCAGCAGCTTGGGACAGGGTAACAGGTACGAGCAGTACTTC.

Only a few counts were recorded for this clone. V usage is TRBV4-2 and J usage is TRBJ1-1; no firm D call. From germline, CDR1 is LGHNA and CDR2 YNFKEQ. The V and J ends lost 1 base and 7 bases respectively, with 10 bases between them. This CDR3 comprises 13 residues. CDR3 amino acids: CASSQAGYDEAFF. The CDR3 DNA reads TGTGCCAGCAGCCAAGCGGGGTACGATGAAGCTTTCTTT.

The rearrangement joins TRBV27 to TRBJ2-7; D is perhaps TRBD1 (6 bases). The ends were cut back, 2 bases at V and 5 bases at J, with 13 bases in the middle. The germline V gene encodes CDR1 MNHEY and CDR2 SMNVEV (reference sequence). This CDR3 has 14 amino acids. CDR3 in DNA: TGTGCCAGCAGTTTAGGGGGCGTTGGGGACGAGCAGTACTTC. This sequence encodes CASSLGGVGDEQYF.

This chain uses TRBV29-1 with TRBJ2-3; D is perhaps TRBD2 (7 bases). Germline CDR1 SQVTM, CDR2 ANQGSEA. With 5 bases removed from V and 2 bases from J, the gap between germline ends came to 14 bases. The CDR3 has 14 amino acids. The CDR3 region is CSVWGGADTDTQYF. As DNA, the CDR3 is TGCAGCGTTTGGGGGGGGGCGGACACAGATACGCAGTATTTT.

This chain uses TRBV7-2 with TRBJ2-7, with 8 bases fitting TRBD1. This CDR3 is built from 14 residues. CDR1 SGHTA and CDR2 FQGNSA come from the germline V gene. Losses at the gene ends were 5 bases for V and 3 bases for J; bases not matched to a gene: 6. CDR3 residues: CASSHRGFFYEQYF. In DNA form, the CDR3 reads TGTGCCAGCAGCCACAGGGGGTTTTTCTACGAGCAGTACTTC. The variable domain in full, with the rest retrieved from reference TRBV7-2 and TRBJ2-7, is GAGVSQSPSNKVTEKGKDVELRCDPISGHTALYWYRQSLGQGLEFLIYFQGNSAPDKSGLPSDRFSAERTGGSVSTLTIQRTQQEDSAVYLCASSHRGFFYEQYFGPGTRLTVT.

The rearrangement uses TRBV5-1 and TRBJ1-1, with D unclear. CDR1 SGHRS and CDR2 YFSETQ come from the germline V gene. Trimming pared 0 bases from V and 5 bases from J, leaving 11 bases between. The CDR3 covers 14 residues. The CDR3 region has the DNA TGCGCCAGCAGCTTGGAGCCAGGTGAGACTGAAGCTTTCTTT. This sequence encodes CASSLEPGETEAFF.

The genes are TRBV5-1 and TRBJ1-5; no firm D call. V dropped 0 bases and J dropped 4 bases, with 8 bases sitting between them. The CDR3 extends over 14 amino acids. From germline, CDR1 is SGHRS and CDR2 YFSETQ. In DNA, the CDR3 is TGCGCCAGCAGCTTGGAGCCGGGAAATCAGCCCCAGCATTTT. Protein product: CASSLEPGNQPQHF.

The rearrangement uses TRBV6-1 and TRBJ2-3; the match to TRBD1 covers 9 bases. The trim removed 2 bases at V and 3 bases at J, leaving 6 bases unmatched. This CDR3 spans 16 amino acids. Germline V gives CDR1 MNHNS, CDR2 SASEGT. CDR3 region: CASSERRTGVTDTQYF. CDR3 nucleotide sequence: TGTGCCAGCAGTGAACGACGGACAGGGGTGACAGATACGCAGTATTTT.

The table lists this clone with a few counts. This sequence joins TRBV10-2 and TRBJ1-1; 8 bases align to TRBD1. This CDR3 has 16 residues. The ends lost 6 bases at V and 1 base at J; junction bases unmatched: 10. Germline CDR1 WSHSY, CDR2 SAAADI. CDR3 region: CASRVMRTGKNTEAFF. The CDR3 DNA follows: TGCGCCAGCAGGGTCATGCGGACAGGGAAGAACACTGAAGCTTTCTTT.

The rearrangement uses TRBV9 and TRBJ1-2, with 8 bases fitting TRBD1. The CDR3 extends over 19 amino acids. V was clipped by 4 bases and J by 3 bases; unmatched bases: 20. Germline V gives CDR1 SGDLS, CDR2 YYNGEE. The CDR3: CASSTPYPLTSGGDYGYTF. CDR3 DNA: TGTGCCAGCAGCACGCCCTACCCACTGACTTCAGGGGGCGACTATGGCTACACCTTC.

The V and J genes are TRBV11-1 and TRBJ1-1; D uncertain. Germline V lookup: CDR1 SGHAT, CDR2 FQDESV (reference sequence). V was cut by 7 bases and J by 3 bases, with 18 bases left in between. The length of the CDR3 is 15 residues. The DNA for the CDR3 is TGTGCCAGCACCAAGACGCACTTGGCGGACACTGAAGCTTTCTTT. The encoded protein is CASTKTHLADTEAFF.

J is TRBJ1-4 and V is TRBV5-5; D unresolved. The CDR3 runs 11 residues. The germline CDR1 and CDR2 sequences are SGHKS and YYEKEE (reference sequence). V gave up 2 bases and J gave up 8 bases, with 4 bases separating them. The CDR3 DNA is TGTGCCAGCAGCTTTGGCGAAAAACTGTTTTTT. Protein sequence: CASSFGEKLFF. Full variable domain (remainder filled in from reference TRBV5-5 and TRBJ1-4): DAGVTQSPTHLIKTRGQQVTLRCSPISGHKSVSWYQQVLGQGPQFIFQYYEKEERGRGNFPDRFSARQFPNYSSELNVNALLLGDSALYLCASSFGEKLFFGSGTQLSVL.

The chain links TRBV28 to TRBJ2-7; 8 bases align to TRBD1. CDR3 length equals 15 residues. Trimming at V came to 5 bases and at J to 2 bases, leaving 8 bases not matched to a gene. Germline CDR1 MDHEN, CDR2 SYDVKM. CDR3: CASSPWTGSTYEQYF. CDR3 coding DNA: TGTGCCAGCAGTCCCTGGACAGGGAGCACCTACGAGCAGTACTTC.

This clone has just a few counts. This chain's CDR3 is CASSRLAGENEQYF. The DNA for the CDR3 is TGTGCCAGCAGCCGACTAGCGGGAGAGAACGAGCAGTACTTC. The genes are TRBV6-5 and TRBJ2-7; TRBD2 matches at 12 bases. This CDR3 contains 14 residues. Per germline, CDR1 MNHEY and CDR2 SVGAGI. Trimming removed 6 bases from V and 5 bases from J; junction bases left unmatched: 5.